This entry features one T cell receptor (beta chain) sequence. Its target is unknown. The sort gate was single viable CD3+CD4+CD8-CD45RO+ cells for memory CD4+ T cells. Total CD4+ T cells were enriched by CD4 positive selection. This entry is derived from a study of memory CD4+ T cells and cytomegalovirus serostatus. Findings and limits, study-wide: The CMV-associated TCR signature appears largely within the CD4+ memory repertoire.

Per the germline V gene, CDR1 is SGHRS and CDR2 is YFSETQ. The CDR3 has 15 amino acids. V lost 2 bases to trimming and J lost 4 bases, with 12 bases between them. Assay: immunoSEQ multiplex PCR; the TCRdb copy retains only in-frame clones and omits some. Of about 57,000 clones listed, more than 60% were seen once; the top ten hold approximately 0.8%. The chain combines TRBV5-1 with TRBJ2-2, with D possibly TRBD1 on 7 matching bases. The TCR originated in an adult in good health and CMV-seronegative. Input material: memory CD4+ T cells from blood. As DNA, the CDR3 is TGCGCCAGCAGCTTACCAGGGGGGACCACCGGGGAGCTGTTTTTT. This sequence encodes CASSLPGGTTGELFF.